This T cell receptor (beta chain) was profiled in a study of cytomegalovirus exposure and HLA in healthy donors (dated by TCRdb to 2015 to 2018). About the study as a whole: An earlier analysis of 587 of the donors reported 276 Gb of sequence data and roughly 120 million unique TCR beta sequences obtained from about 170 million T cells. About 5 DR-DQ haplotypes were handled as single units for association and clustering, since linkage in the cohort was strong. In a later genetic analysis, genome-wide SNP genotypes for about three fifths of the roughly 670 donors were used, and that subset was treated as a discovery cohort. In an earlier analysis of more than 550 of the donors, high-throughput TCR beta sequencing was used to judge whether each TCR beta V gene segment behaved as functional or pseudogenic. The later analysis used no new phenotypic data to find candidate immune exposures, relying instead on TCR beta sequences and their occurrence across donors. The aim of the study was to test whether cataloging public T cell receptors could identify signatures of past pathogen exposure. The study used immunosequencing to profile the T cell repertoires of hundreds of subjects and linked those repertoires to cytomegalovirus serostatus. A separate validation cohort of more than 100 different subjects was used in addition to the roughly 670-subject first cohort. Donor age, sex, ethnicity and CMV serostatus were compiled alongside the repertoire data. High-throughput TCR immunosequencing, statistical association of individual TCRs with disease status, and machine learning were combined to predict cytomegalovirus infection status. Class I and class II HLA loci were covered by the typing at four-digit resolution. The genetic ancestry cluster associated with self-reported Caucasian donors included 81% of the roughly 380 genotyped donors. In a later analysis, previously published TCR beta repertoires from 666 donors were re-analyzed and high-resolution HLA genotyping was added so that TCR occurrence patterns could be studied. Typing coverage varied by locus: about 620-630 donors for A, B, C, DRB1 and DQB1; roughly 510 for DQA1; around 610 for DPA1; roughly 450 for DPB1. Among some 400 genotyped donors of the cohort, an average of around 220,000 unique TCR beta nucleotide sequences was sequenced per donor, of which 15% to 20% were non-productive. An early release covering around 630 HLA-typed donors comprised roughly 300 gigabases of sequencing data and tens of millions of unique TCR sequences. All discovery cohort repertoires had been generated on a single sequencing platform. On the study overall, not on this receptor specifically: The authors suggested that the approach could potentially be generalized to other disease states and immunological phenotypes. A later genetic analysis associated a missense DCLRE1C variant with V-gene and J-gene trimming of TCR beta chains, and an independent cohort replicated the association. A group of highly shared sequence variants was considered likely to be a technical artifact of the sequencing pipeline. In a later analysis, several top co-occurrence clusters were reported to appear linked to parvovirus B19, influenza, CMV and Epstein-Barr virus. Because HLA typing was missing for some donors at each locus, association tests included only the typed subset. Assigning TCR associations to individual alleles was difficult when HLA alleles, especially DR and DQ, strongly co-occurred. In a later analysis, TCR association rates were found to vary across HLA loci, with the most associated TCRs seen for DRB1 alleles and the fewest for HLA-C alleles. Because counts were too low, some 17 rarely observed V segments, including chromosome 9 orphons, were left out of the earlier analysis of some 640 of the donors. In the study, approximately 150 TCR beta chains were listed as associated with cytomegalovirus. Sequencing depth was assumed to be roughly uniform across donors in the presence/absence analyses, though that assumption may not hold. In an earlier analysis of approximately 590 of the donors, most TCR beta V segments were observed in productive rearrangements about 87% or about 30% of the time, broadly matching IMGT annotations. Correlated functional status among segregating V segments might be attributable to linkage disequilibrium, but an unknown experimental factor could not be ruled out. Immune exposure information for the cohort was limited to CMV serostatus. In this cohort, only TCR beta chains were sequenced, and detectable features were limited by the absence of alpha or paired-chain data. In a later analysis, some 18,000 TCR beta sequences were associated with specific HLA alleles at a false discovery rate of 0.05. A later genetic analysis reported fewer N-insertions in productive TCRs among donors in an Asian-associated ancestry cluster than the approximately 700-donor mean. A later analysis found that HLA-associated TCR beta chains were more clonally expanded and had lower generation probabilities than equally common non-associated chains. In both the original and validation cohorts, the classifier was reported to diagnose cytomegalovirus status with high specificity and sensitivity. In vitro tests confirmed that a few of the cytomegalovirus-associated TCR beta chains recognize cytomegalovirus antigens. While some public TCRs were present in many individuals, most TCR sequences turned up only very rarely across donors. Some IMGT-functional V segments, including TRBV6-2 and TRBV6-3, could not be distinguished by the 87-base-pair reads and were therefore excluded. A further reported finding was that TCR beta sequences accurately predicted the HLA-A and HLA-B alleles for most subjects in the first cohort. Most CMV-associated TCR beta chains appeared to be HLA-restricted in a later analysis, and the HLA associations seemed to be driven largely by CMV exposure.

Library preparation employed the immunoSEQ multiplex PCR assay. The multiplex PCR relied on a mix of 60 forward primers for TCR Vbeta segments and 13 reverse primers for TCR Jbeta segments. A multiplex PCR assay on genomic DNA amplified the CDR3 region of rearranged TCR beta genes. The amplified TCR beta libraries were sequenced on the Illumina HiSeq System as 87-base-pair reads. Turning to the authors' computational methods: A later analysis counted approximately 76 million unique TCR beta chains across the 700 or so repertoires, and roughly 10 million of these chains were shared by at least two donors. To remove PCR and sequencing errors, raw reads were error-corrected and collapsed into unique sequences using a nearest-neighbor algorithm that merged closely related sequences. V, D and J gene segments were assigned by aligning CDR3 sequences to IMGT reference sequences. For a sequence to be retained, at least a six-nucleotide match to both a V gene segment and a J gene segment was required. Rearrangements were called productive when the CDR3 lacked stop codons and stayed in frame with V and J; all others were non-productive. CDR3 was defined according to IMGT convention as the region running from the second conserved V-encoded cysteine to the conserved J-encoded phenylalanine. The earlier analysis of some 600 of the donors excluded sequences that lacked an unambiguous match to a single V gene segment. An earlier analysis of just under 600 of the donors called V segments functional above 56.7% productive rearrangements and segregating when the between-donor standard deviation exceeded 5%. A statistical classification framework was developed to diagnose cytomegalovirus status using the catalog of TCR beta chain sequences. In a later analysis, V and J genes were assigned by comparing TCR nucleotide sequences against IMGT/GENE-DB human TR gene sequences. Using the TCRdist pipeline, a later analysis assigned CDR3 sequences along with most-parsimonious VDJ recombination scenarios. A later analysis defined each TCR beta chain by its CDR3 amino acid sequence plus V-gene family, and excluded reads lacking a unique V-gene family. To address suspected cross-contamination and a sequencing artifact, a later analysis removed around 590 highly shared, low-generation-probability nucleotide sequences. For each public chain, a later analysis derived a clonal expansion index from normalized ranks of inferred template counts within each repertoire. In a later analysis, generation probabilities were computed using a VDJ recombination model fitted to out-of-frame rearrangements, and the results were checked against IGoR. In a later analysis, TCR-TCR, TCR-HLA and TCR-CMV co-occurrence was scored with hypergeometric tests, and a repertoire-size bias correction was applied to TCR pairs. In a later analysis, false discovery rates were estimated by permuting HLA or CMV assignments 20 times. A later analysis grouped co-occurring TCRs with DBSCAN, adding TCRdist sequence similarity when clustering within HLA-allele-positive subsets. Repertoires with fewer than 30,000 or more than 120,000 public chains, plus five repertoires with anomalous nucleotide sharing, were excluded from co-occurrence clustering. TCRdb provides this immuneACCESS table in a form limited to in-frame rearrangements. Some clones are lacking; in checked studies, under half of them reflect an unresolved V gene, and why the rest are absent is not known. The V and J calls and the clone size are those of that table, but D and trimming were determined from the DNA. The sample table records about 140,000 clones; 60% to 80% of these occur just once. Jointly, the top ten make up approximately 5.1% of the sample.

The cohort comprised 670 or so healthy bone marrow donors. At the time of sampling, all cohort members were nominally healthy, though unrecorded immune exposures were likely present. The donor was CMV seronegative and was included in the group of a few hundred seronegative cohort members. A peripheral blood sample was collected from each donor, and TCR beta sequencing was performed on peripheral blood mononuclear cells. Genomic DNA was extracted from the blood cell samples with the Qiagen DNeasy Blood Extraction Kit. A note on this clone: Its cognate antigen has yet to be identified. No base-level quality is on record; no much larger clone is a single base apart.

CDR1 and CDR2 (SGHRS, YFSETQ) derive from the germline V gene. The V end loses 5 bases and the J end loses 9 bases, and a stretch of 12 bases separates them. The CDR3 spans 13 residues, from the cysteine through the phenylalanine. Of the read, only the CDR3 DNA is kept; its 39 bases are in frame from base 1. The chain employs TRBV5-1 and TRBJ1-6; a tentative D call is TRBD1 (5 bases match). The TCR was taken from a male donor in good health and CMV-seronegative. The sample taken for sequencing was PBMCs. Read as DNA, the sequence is TGCGCCAGCAGACTGGACACACCTTCACCCCTCCACTTT. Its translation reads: CASRLDTPSPLHF.